These T cell receptor beta chains were read from a single sample in a study of blood T cell repertoires in COVID-19. Measured with immunoSEQ multiplex PCR; TCRdb has only the in-frame clones, and not every one. The sample consists of 400,000 to 450,000 clones, roughly 89% of them appearing once. The sequencing input was peripheral blood. These receptor sequences come from a young woman with active or convalescent COVID-19. The CDR3 runs from the conserved cysteine through the conserved F or W. A D gene is named only where the DNA matches it firmly. Clone size is given for some rows only: seen once, a few or many times, or a class if the clone is expanded.

d_gene	abundance	v_gene	j_gene	CDR3nt	CDR3aa
NA	NA	TRBV5-1	TRBJ2-7	TGCGCCAGCAGCTTAGGCAGGGACTACGAGCAGTACTTC	CASSLGRDYEQYF
NA	few	TRBV10-3	TRBJ2-3	TGTGCCATCAGTGAAGTCCGGGTAAGCACAGATACGCAGTATTTT	CAISEVRVSTDTQYF
TRBD1	NA	TRBV19	TRBJ1-1	TGTGCCAGTAGTCTTAGGACAGGGGATTTGAACACTGAAGCTTTCTTT	CASSLRTGDLNTEAFF
TRBD1	NA	TRBV3-1/TRBV3-2	TRBJ1-2	TGTGCCAGCAGGGGGACAGATAACTATGGCTACACCTTC	CASRGTDNYGYTF
NA	NA	TRBV13	TRBJ2-1	TGTGCCAGCAGCTTACGAGGGCCGAGGTACAATGAGCAGTTCTTC	CASSLRGPRYNEQFF
NA	few	TRBV4-1	TRBJ2-7	TGCGCCAGCAGCCAAGGTGTTGGCAGCTACGAGCAGTACTTC	CASSQGVGSYEQYF
TRBD2	NA	TRBV11-2	TRBJ2-1	TGTGCCAGCAGCTACAGCGGGGGGAGCTCCTACAATGAGCAGTTCTTC	CASSYSGGSSYNEQFF
TRBD1	NA	TRBV10-1	TRBJ1-1	TGCGCCAGCTCGACCGGGACAGCGAACACTGAAGCTTTCTTT	CASSTGTANTEAFF
TRBD2	NA	TRBV7-9	TRBJ2-3	TGTGCCAGCAGCTTAGGGATAGCGGGAGATACGCAGTATTTT	CASSLGIAGDTQYF
NA	NA	TRBV12-3/TRBV12-4	TRBJ1-2	TGTGCCAGCAGCTACAGGGAACAATACGGCTACACCTTC	CASSYREQYGYTF
NA	NA	TRBV2	TRBJ1-6	TGTGCCAGCAGACAGGGATATAATTCACCCCTCCACTTT	CASRQGYNSPLHF
NA	NA	TRBV18	TRBJ2-7	TGTGCCAGCTCACCACAGACGCAGACTTACGAGCAGTACTTC	CASSPQTQTYEQYF
TRBD1	NA	TRBV18	TRBJ1-6	TGTGCCAGCTCCAACATGGACAGGGACTCACCCCTCCACTTT	CASSNMDRDSPLHF
TRBD2	few	TRBV15	TRBJ2-1	TGTGCCACCGGGACTAGCGACTACAATGAGCAGTTCTTC	CATGTSDYNEQFF
NA	NA	TRBV10-3	TRBJ1-2	TGTGCCATCAGTCAGCTCGCGGGGAACTATGGCTACACCTTC	CAISQLAGNYGYTF
TRBD2	NA	TRBV7-6	TRBJ2-5	TGTGCCAGCAGCTCGACTAGCGGGGGCAGAGAGACCCAGTACTTC	CASSSTSGGRETQYF
NA	NA	TRBV11-2	TRBJ2-3	TGTGCCAGCAGCTATATCGGGTCCCAACCAGATACGCAGTATTTT	CASSYIGSQPDTQYF
TRBD2	NA	TRBV5-5	TRBJ2-7	TGTGCCAGCAGCTTGACCGCCCTAGCGGGAGTGGGGTACGAGCAGTACTTC	CASSLTALAGVGYEQYF
NA	NA	TRBV9	TRBJ1-1	TGTGCCAGCAGCGCTGAGATCCCTGAAGCTTTCTTT	CASSAEIPEAFF
TRBD2	NA	TRBV4-2	TRBJ2-1	TGTGCCAGCAGCCCAGGACTAGCGAGCCTAGGATACAATGAGCAGTTCTTC	CASSPGLASLGYNEQFF
TRBD1	NA	TRBV4-2	TRBJ2-1	TGTGCCAGCAGCCAAGATCAGTACGGGACAGGGGTTCCCAATGAGCAGTTCTTC	CASSQDQYGTGVPNEQFF
NA	once	TRBV21-1	TRBJ1-5	TGTGCCAGCAGCAGTTTGGACAGGGGGGTCAGTCAGCCCCAGCATTTT	CASSSLDRGVSQPQHF
NA	NA	TRBV27	TRBJ1-3	TGTGCCAGCAGGGGGTCGGCAGGGAATAGAAACACCATATATTTT	CASRGSAGNRNTIYF
TRBD1	NA	TRBV19	TRBJ1-2	TGTGCCAGTAGTTCCGGGACAGGGTCTAACTATGGCTACACCTTC	CASSSGTGSNYGYTF
TRBD2	NA	TRBV5-1	TRBJ2-1	TGCGCCAGCAGCTGGACTAGCGGGACGAACTACAATGAGCAGTTCTTC	CASSWTSGTNYNEQFF
TRBD2	NA	TRBV6-1	TRBJ2-3	TGTGCCAGCAGTGACAGCGGGAACACAGATACGCAGTATTTT	CASSDSGNTDTQYF
TRBD1	NA	TRBV3-1/TRBV3-2	TRBJ1-1	TGTGCCAGCAGCCAAGGGACAGGGGGCCGGAACACTGAAGCTTTCTTT	CASSQGTGGRNTEAFF
TRBD1	NA	TRBV6-5	TRBJ1-6	TGTGCCAGCAGTATTGGGACAGGGGTTAATTCACCCCTCCACTTT	CASSIGTGVNSPLHF
NA	NA	TRBV10-3	TRBJ2-7	TGTGCCATCAGTGAGTCGAATAGTTGGTCCTACGAGCAGTACTTC	CAISESNSWSYEQYF
NA	NA	TRBV5-1	TRBJ2-2	TGCGCCAGCAGCTTGGAAAGGGGGATTAACACCGGGGAGCTGTTTTTT	CASSLERGINTGELFF
NA	NA	TRBV4-1	TRBJ1-1	TGCGCCAGCAGCCAAAGTGGGGGCAGCTACGTGAACACTGAAGCTTTCTTT	CASSQSGGSYVNTEAFF
TRBD1	NA	TRBV19	TRBJ2-2	TGTGCCAGTAACTTATACAGAGGACAGGGACCAGTAGCCGGGGAGCTGTTTTTT	CASNLYRGQGPVAGELFF
NA	few	TRBV5-8	TRBJ1-1	TGTGCCAGCAGCTTTGCAGGTGTGGGTCTGAACACTGAAGCTTTCTTT	CASSFAGVGLNTEAFF
TRBD1	NA	TRBV5-5	TRBJ1-4	TGTGCCAGCAGCACTAAGGACAGGCGGGACGAAAAACTGTTTTTT	CASSTKDRRDEKLFF
TRBD1	NA	TRBV5-1	TRBJ1-2	TGCGCCAGCAGCCTGGGGGGACAGGATTATGGCTACACCTTC	CASSLGGQDYGYTF
NA	once	TRBV10-3	TRBJ2-7	TGTGCCATCGGAGCGGGCCATTACGAGCAGTACTTC	CAIGAGHYEQYF
TRBD1	NA	TRBV5-1	TRBJ1-1	TGCGCCAGCAGCGTGCAGGGGGCGAACACTGAAGCTTTCTTT	CASSVQGANTEAFF
NA	NA	TRBV7-6	TRBJ1-5	TGTGCCAGCAGCTCGACGACGGGAACCTATAGCAATCAGCCCCAGCATTTT	CASSSTTGTYSNQPQHF
TRBD1	NA	TRBV27	TRBJ1-2	TGTGCCAGCAGGACTACGGGACAGTTCATCTATGGCTACACCTTC	CASRTTGQFIYGYTF
NA	NA	TRBV18	TRBJ2-1	TGTGCCAGCTCACCATATCAAGAGTACAATGAGCAGTTCTTC	CASSPYQEYNEQFF
NA	few	TRBV5-1	TRBJ1-1	TGCGCCAGCAGAGGACAGCCGAACACTGAAGCTTTCTTT	CASRGQPNTEAFF
TRBD1	NA	TRBV20-1	TRBJ1-2	TGCAGTGCTAGTCCGGACAGGGACTATGGCTACACCTTC	CSASPDRDYGYTF
NA	NA	TRBV7-9	TRBJ1-4	TGTGCCAGCAGCCCCCTCCCTGCAACTAATGAAAAACTGTTTTTT	CASSPLPATNEKLFF
TRBD1	NA	TRBV5-1	TRBJ2-2	TGCGCCAGCAGTACCAACGGACAGGGGAACACCGGGGAGCTGTTTTTT	CASSTNGQGNTGELFF
TRBD2	once	TRBV5-1	TRBJ2-1	TGCGCCAGCAGCTTGGTGTCTAGCGGGGGAATTGAGCAGTTCTTC	CASSLVSSGGIEQFF
NA	NA	TRBV3-1/TRBV3-2	TRBJ1-3	TGTGCCAGCAGCCGTGGCACCTTCTCTGGAAACACCATATATTTT	CASSRGTFSGNTIYF
TRBD2	NA	TRBV5-6	TRBJ2-2	TGTGCCAGCAGCTTGGAAGTGACTAGCGGACCCACCGGGGAGCTGTTTTTT	CASSLEVTSGPTGELFF
NA	NA	TRBV5-5	TRBJ2-7	TGTGCCAGCAGCCCAGGGTTTTCCTACGAGCAGTACTTC	CASSPGFSYEQYF
TRBD2	few	TRBV23-1	TRBJ2-5	TGCGCCAGCAGTCTTCAGACTAGCGGGGGGGCGGAGACCCAGTACTTC	CASSLQTSGGAETQYF
NA	NA	TRBV15	TRBJ1-1	TGTGCCACCAGCAGAGATAGGGGGATCGGGGAAGCTTTCTTT	CATSRDRGIGEAFF
NA	NA	TRBV19	TRBJ1-2	TGTGCCAGTAGTATAGGGGGCAGGGGCACCTATGGCTACACCTTC	CASSIGGRGTYGYTF
NA	once	TRBV14	TRBJ2-2	TGTGCCAGCAGCCAAGATTCTATCGGGGAGCTGTTTTTT	CASSQDSIGELFF
TRBD2	NA	TRBV12-3/TRBV12-4	TRBJ2-1	TGTGCCAGCACCCAGCGGGGTGAGCAGTTCTTC	CASTQRGEQFF
NA	NA	TRBV9	TRBJ1-1	TGTGCCAGCAGTGCGAACCGGTTGAACACTGAAGCTTTCTTT	CASSANRLNTEAFF
NA	once	TRBV4-1	TRBJ1-2	TGCGCCAGCAGCCACCCACAGGGTTGGGATGGCTACACCTTC	CASSHPQGWDGYTF
TRBD1	NA	TRBV3-1/TRBV3-2	TRBJ2-6	TGTGCCAGCAGCCTCCGGGACAGGGGAGGGCCTGGGGCCAACGTCCTGACTTTC	CASSLRDRGGPGANVLTF
NA	few	TRBV5-6	TRBJ1-2	TGTGCCAGCAGCTCGGACTATGGCTACACCTTC	CASSSDYGYTF
TRBD2	NA	TRBV7-8	TRBJ2-1	TGTGCCAGCAGCTCCCGACTAGCGGGGGGCCTTTACAATGAGCAGTTCTTC	CASSSRLAGGLYNEQFF
TRBD2	NA	TRBV18	TRBJ2-1	TGTGCCAGCTCACCCGGGCTAGCGGGAGTATCGGGCTACAATGAGCAGTTCTTC	CASSPGLAGVSGYNEQFF
TRBD2	NA	TRBV19	TRBJ2-7	TGTGCCAGTAGCCCCGGGGACTACATCTACGAGCAGTACTTC	CASSPGDYIYEQYF